The 10 T cell receptor beta chains reported below all come from one sample, sequenced in a study of T cell responses to AZD1222 COVID-19 vaccine. The data were produced by immunoSEQ multiplex PCR, yet TCRdb's version contains in-frame clones alone and is incomplete. Here the sample spans 130,000 to 150,000 clones, 80% to 95% being singletons. The sample here was peripheral blood, taken on day 0 of AZD1222 vaccination. These receptors were collected from an adult in good health.

V gene TRBV2 combines with J gene TRBJ2-4; 10 nucleotides align to TRBD1. Germline V lookup: CDR1 SNHLY, CDR2 FYNNEI. The CDR3 covers 14 residues. V was clipped by 10 bases and J by 5 bases; unmatched bases: 8. The CDR3 DNA sequence: TGTGCCACGGACCGAGGGACAGGGGAAAACATTCAGTACTTC. Translated, it gives CATDRGTGENIQYF. Full variable domain (remainder filled in from reference TRBV2 and TRBJ2-4): EPEVTQTPSHQVTQMGQEVILRCVPISNHLYFYWYRQILGQKVEFLVSFYNNEISEKSEIFDDQFSVERPDGSNFTLKIRSTKLEDSAMYFCATDRGTGENIQYFGAGTRLSVL.

The J gene is TRBJ2-2, the V gene TRBV7-2; D unresolved. Trimming cost V 1 base and J 6 bases, with 9 bases left between them. Germline V gene data show CDR1 as SGHTA and CDR2 as FQGNSA. This CDR3 has 14 residues. The CDR3 sequence: CASSLVAAPGELFF. The CDR3 DNA sequence: TGTGCCAGCAGCTTAGTGGCTGCTCCCGGGGAGCTGTTTTTT. The complete variable domain, with remaining parts taken from reference TRBV7-2 and TRBJ2-2, reads GAGVSQSPSNKVTEKGKDVELRCDPISGHTALYWYRQSLGQGLEFLIYFQGNSAPDKSGLPSDRFSAERTGGSVSTLTIQRTQQEDSAVYLCASSLVAAPGELFFGEGSRLTVL.

The J gene is TRBJ1-4, the V gene TRBV21-1. TRBV21-1 counts as a pseudogene. This CDR3 spans 15 amino acids. CDR3 nucleotides: TGTGCCAGCAGCAAAGTAGGCTATGCTAATGAAAAACTGTTTTTT. It translates to CASSKVGYANEKLFF.

The CDR3 region has the DNA TGTGCCAGCAGCCGATCCGGGACAGGGACGGTCTATGGCTACACCTTC. It translates to CASSRSGTGTVYGYTF. The chain combines TRBV6-6 with TRBJ1-2, with 9 positions matching TRBD1. With V trimmed by 6 bases and J by 4 bases, 12 bases remained unmatched. The V gene's germline CDR1 is MNHNY and CDR2 SVGAGI (reference sequence). The CDR3 is made up of 16 amino acids.

The chain joins TRBV27 to TRBJ2-7; no definite D call. Germline loops: CDR1 MNHEY, CDR2 SMNVEV (reference sequence). The V end lost 6 bases, the J end lost 2 bases, and 11 bases lay between the germline ends. The CDR3 totals 13 residues. The DNA of the CDR3 is TGTGCCAGCAGCTCAATCTACACCTACGAGCAGTACTTC. Protein sequence: CASSSIYTYEQYF.

This sequence joins TRBV7-8 and TRBJ2-1; D call uncertain. The V end was cut by 2 bases, the J end by 0 bases, with 11 bases between. Germline values: CDR1 SGHVS, CDR2 FQNEAQ. The CDR3 consists of 16 residues. DNA for the CDR3: TGTGCCAGCAGCTTATCAACATCAATCTCCTACAATGAGCAGTTCTTC. It yields the protein CASSLSTSISYNEQFF.

The rearrangement uses TRBV7-3 and TRBJ2-5; the D gene is possibly TRBD1 (5 bases). CDR1 is SGHTA and CDR2 is FQGTGA in the germline V gene. The V and J ends lost 1 base and 4 bases respectively, with 7 bases between them. The CDR3 covers 13 residues. The CDR3 here is CASSLKGAETQYF. CDR3 coding DNA: TGTGCCAGCAGCTTAAAAGGGGCAGAGACCCAGTACTTC.

The chain has TRBV9 and TRBJ2-2; D possibly matches TRBD1 or TRBD2 (6 bases each). V was pared by 4 bases and J by 3 bases, with 13 bases between. CDR1 and CDR2 (germline): SGDLS, YYNGEE. The length of the CDR3 is 15 residues. The CDR3, as DNA: TGTGCCAGCAGCCAAGGGGGGCCGCACACCGGGGAGCTGTTTTTT. Protein product: CASSQGGPHTGELFF.

This sequence joins TRBV6-5 and TRBJ1-1; D gene uncertain. Between the trimmed V and J ends, which lost 2 bases and 0 bases, there was a span of 13 bases. The CDR3 length is 16 residues. Germline V gene sequence: CDR1 MNHEY, CDR2 SVGAGI. The CDR3 is CASSYRPPGMNTEAFF. CDR3 sequence (DNA): TGTGCCAGCAGTTACCGGCCGCCCGGGATGAACACTGAAGCTTTCTTT.

V is TRBV28 and J is TRBJ1-5; TRBD1 might be the D (5 bases). Trimming removed 4 bases from V and 3 bases from J, with 13 bases in between. CDR3 size: 15 residues. Per the germline V gene, CDR1 is MDHEN and CDR2 is SYDVKM. The CDR3 nucleotides are TGTGCCAGCAGTTATTTGGACACCCACAATCAGCCCCAGCATTTT. Its translation is CASSYLDTHNQPQHF.